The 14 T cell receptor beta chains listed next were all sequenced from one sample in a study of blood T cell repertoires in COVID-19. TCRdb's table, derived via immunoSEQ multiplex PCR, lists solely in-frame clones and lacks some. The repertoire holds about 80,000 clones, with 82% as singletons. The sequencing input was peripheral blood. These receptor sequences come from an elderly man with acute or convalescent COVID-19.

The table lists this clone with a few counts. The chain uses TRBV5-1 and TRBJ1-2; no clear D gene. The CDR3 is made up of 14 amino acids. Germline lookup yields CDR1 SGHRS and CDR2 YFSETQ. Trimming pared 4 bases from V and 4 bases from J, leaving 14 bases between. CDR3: CASSPGWEGYGYTF. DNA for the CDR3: TGCGCCAGCAGCCCTGGGTGGGAGGGCTATGGCTACACCTTC.

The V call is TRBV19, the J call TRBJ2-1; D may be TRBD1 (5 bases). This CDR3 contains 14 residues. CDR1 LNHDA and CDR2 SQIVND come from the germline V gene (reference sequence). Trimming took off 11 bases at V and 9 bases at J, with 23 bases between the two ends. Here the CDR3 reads CASQRGRDQSEQFF. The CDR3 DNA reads TGTGCCTCCCAAAGGGGCAGGGATCAAAGTGAGCAGTTCTTC.

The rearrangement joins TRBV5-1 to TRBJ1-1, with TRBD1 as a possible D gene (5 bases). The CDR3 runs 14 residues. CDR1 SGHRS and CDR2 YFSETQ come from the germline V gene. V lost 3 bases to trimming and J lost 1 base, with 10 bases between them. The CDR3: CASSSLTENTEAFF. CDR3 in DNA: TGCGCCAGCAGCTCGTTGACAGAGAACACTGAAGCTTTCTTT.

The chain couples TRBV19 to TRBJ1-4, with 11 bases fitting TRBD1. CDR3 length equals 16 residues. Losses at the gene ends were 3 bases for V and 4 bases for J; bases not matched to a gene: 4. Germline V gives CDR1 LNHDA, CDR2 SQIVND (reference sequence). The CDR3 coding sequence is TGTGCCAGTAGTATCAGCGGGACAGGGGGTAATGAAAAACTGTTTTTT. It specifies CASSISGTGGNEKLFF.

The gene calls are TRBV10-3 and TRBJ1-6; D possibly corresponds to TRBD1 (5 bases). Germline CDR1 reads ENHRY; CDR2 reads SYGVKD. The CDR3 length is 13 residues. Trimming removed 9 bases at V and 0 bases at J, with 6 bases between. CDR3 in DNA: TGTGCCATACAGGACTCCTATAATTCACCCCTCCACTTT. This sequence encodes CAIQDSYNSPLHF.

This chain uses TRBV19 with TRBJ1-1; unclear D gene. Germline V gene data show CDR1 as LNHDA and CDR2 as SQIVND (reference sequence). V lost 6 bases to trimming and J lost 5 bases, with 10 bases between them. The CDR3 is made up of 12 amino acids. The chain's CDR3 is CASRTPGTEAFF. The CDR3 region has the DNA TGTGCCAGTAGGACCCCGGGAACTGAAGCTTTCTTT.

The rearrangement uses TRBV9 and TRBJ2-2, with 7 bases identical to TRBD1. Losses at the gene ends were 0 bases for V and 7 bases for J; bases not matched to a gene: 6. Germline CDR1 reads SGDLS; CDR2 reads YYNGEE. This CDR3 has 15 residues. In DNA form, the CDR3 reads TGTGCCAGCAGCGTAGGAGGGGGCTCGGTCGGGGAGCTGTTTTTT. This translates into CASSVGGGSVGELFF.

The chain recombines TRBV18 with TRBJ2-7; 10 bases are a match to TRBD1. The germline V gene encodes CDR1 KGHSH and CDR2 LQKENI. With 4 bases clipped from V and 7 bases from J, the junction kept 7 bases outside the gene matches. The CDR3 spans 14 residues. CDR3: CASSLRDRGGEQYF. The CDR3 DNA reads TGTGCCAGCTCACTACGGGACAGGGGAGGTGAGCAGTACTTC.

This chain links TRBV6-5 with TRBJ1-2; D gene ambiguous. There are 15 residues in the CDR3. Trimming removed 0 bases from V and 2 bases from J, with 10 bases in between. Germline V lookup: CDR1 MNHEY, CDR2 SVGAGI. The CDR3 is CASSYSGIRNYGYTF. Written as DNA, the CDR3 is TGTGCCAGCAGTTACTCCGGGATTAGAAACTATGGCTACACCTTC.

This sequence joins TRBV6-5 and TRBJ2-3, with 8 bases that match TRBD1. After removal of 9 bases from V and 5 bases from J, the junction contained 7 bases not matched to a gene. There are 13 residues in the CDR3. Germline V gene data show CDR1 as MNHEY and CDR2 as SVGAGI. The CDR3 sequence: CASWTGIGDTQYF. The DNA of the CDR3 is TGTGCCAGTTGGACAGGGATAGGAGATACGCAGTATTTT.

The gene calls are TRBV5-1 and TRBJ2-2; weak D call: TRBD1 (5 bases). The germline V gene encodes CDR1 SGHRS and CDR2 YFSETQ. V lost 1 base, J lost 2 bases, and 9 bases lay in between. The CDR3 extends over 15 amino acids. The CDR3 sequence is CASSLSGLNTGELFF. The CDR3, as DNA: TGCGCCAGCAGCTTGTCAGGGTTAAACACCGGGGAGCTGTTTTTT.

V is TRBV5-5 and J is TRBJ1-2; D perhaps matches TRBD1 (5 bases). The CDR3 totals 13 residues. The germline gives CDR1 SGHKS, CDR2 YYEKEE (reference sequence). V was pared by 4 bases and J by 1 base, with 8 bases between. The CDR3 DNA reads TGTGCCAGCAGCCAGGACATTAACTATGGCTACACCTTC. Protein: CASSQDINYGYTF.

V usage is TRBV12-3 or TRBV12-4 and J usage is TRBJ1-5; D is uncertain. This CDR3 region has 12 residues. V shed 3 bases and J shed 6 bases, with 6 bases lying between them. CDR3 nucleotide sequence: TGTGCCAGCAGTTTGGGCAGTCAGCCCCAGCATTTT. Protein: CASSLGSQPQHF.

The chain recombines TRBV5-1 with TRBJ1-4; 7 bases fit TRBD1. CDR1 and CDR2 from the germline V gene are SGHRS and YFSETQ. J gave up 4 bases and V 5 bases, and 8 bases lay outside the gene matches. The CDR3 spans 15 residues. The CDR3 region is CASRVNRGLNEKLFF. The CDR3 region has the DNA TGCGCCAGCAGAGTGAACAGGGGTCTTAATGAAAAACTGTTTTTT.